The T cell receptor beta chain under discussion was sequenced for a study of shared clonotypes between healthy human individuals (dated by TCRdb to between 2020 and 2021). For the wider study: The cohort comprised a couple of women and a few men aged 18 to 49 years. For each donor, CD4 naive and CD4 memory were each run on three plates, CD8 naive on two plates, and CD8 memory on one plate. To estimate repertoire size and how much clonotype sharing occurs between individuals, the study deeply sequenced the blood TCR repertoires of about 5 healthy adults. To increase sequencing depth and limit assay-specific biases, different laboratories used diverse techniques to prepare libraries and sequence TCR repertoires. Each donor's leukapheresis produced roughly between about 0.9 and 9.5 billion PBMCs. What the study reported, not specific to this receptor: Sharing across four donors was observed for roughly 5.4% of naive CD4, 3% to 3.5% of naive CD8, 2% to 2.5% of memory CD4, and roughly 0.4% of memory CD8 clonotypes. Naive subsets generally had larger estimated clonotype richness than memory subsets. Pairwise subsampling indicated that sequencing depth was expected to affect the degree of clonotype sharing among donors. Sampling was restricted to blood, and TCR repertoires in tissue are likely to differ from TCR repertoires in blood. Even with the large sequencing depth, rarefaction of the sorted-subset datasets indicated that sequencing was incomplete. Higher generation probabilities were observed for clonotypes shared by all four sorted-subset donors than for non-shared clonotypes. The small number of donors limited the genetic and exposure-history diversity represented.

The CDR3 runs 21 amino acids, cysteine and phenylalanine included. Only the CDR3 part of the read is kept: 63 bases, read in frame from the first base. Unmatched junction bases come to 20, with V trimmed by 0 bases and J by 5 bases. Based on the germline V gene (reference sequence), the CDR1 and CDR2 sequences are LNHNV and YYDKDF. Using the deep immunoSEQ assay, TCR CDR3 regions were amplified from genomic DNA by multiplex PCR. For each cell subset, the extracted genomic DNA was distributed evenly across all wells of several immunoSEQ 96-well plates, and each plate served as one replicate. For sorted subsets, each replicate PCR was loaded with roughly 0.2 ug genomic DNA, equivalent to about 30,000 T cell genomes. Purified libraries were measured with a Qubit 3.0 fluorometer, size-checked on a Bioanalyzer 2100, and measured again with the KAPA Library Quantification kit. Every immunoSEQ 96-well plate was sequenced on a separate single-read 150-cycle Illumina NextSeq 550 flow cell. The source study handled its data this way. Because the immunoSEQ output held only junctional sequences and lacked quality scores, the filtering could not match the filtering applied to full-length reads. To assign V/J genes and CDR3, sequences were annotated against IMGT germline references using PyIR, a Python wrapper for IgBLAST v1.9. Reads were filtered out if the reads had weak V/J assignments (E-value above 1e-6), no CDR3, stop codons, out-of-frame junctions, or ambiguous translated residues. V3J clonotypes were defined as sequences sharing the same inferred V gene, J gene, and CDR3 amino acid sequence. Percentage overlap between repertoires was computed as shared unique clonotypes divided by the size of the smaller repertoire. Repertoire richness was assessed with RTK rarefaction, the Chao1 estimator, and Recon v2.1 estimates of unobserved clonotypes. OLGA was used to compute generation probabilities for all TCRbeta clonotypes that the gDNA method yielded from a handful of donors. TCRdb carries this immuneACCESS record with in-frame sequences only. Its versions omit some clonotypes, under half of them owing to an unresolved V gene in the studies checked, with the rest unexplained. The V and J calls and clone size come from that table; D and trimming were worked out from the DNA. The sample includes millions of clones, with about 92% observed a single time. Roughly 1.8% of the sample is held by the ten biggest clonotypes.

CD8 naive samples consisted of CD45RO-negative cells that were positively selected for CCR7, yielding a CD45RA+CCR7+ population without TemRA cells. Donors were healthy HIV-negative adults with no recently reported acute infections or vaccinations. All donors were Caucasian adults living in Nashville, Tennessee, USA. After blood collection by leukapheresis, PBMCs were isolated using Ficoll-Histopaque density gradient centrifugation and then cryopreserved in the vapor phase of liquid nitrogen. Purity and quantity of every magnetically sorted T cell population were checked by analytical flow cytometry. Each sorted fraction had its genomic DNA isolated and then quantified by UV absorbance on a Nanodrop 2000c. Note on this clone: The antigen it binds to is not known. No much larger clone is present one base from it, and per-base qualities are unavailable.

The TCR was taken from a man younger than 35 in good health. Some clones in this sample may be carry-over from other donors' samples. Sequencing input: naive CD8+ T cells from PBMCs. The sample's cell subset or site label, decoded: CD45RA+CCR7+. The chain employs TRBV15 and TRBJ2-1, with 9 central nucleotides matching TRBD1. The CDR3 in this case is CATSRDTGTGWAWLADNEQFF. The bases are TGTGCCACCAGCAGAGATACCGGGACAGGGTGGGCCTGGCTAGCGGACAATGAGCAGTTCTTC.